A single sample gave rise to the 30 T cell receptor beta chains below, sequenced in a study of T cells after yellow fever vaccination. TCRdb re-derived calls from the 5' RACE reads in MiXCR, one entry per CDR3 protein. Of under 70,000 distinct CDR3 sequences listed, approximately 6.9% are singletons. The sequencing used CD8+ T cells sorted from PBMCs, collected on the day of the first yellow fever vaccination. The receptor set was obtained from a man between 18 and 35 years old who received the YFV17D yellow fever vaccine.

The chain links TRBV20-1 to TRBJ2-3; 9 bases align to TRBD2. Germline V gene data show CDR1 as DFQATT and CDR2 as SNEGSKA (reference sequence). This CDR3 contains 14 residues. V gave up 7 bases and J gave up 4 bases; unmatched junction bases: 9. DNA of the CDR3: TGCAGTGTCGAGGGCGGGGGGGCGGCAGATACGCAGTATTTT. Its protein product is CSVEGGGAADTQYF.

V is TRBV6-2 or TRBV6-3 and J is TRBJ2-7, with 9 bases lining up with TRBD1. With V trimmed by 5 bases and J by 2 bases, 7 bases remained unmatched. The germline V gene encodes CDR1 MNHEY and CDR2 SVGEGT. The CDR3 loop spans 15 amino acids. The CDR3 sequence is CASSAGDRATYEQYF. CDR3 DNA: TGTGCCAGCAGTGCCGGGGACAGGGCTACCTACGAGCAGTACTTC.

In this sample, this clonotype turned up many times. The rearrangement uses TRBV9 and TRBJ2-1; unclear D gene. The CDR3 extends over 16 amino acids. Germline loops: CDR1 SGDLS, CDR2 YYNGEE. Trimming removed 3 bases from V and 0 bases from J, with 13 bases in between. The DNA for the CDR3 is TGTGCCAGCAGCGACCTGGGCAGCGACTCCTACAATGAGCAGTTCTTC. It specifies CASSDLGSDSYNEQFF.

This clonotype was seen more than once but under ten times. The J gene is TRBJ2-3, the V gene TRBV27; TRBD2 might be the D (6 bases). Germline V gene data show CDR1 as MNHEY and CDR2 as SMNVEV (reference sequence). This CDR3 contains 14 residues. Trimming took off 4 bases at V and 1 base at J, with 9 bases between the two ends. As DNA, the CDR3 is TGTGCCAGCAGTTGGGGGGAGGGCACAGATACGCAGTATTTT. It yields the protein CASSWGEGTDTQYF.

The V call is TRBV27, the J call TRBJ2-1; D ambiguous. CDR1 and CDR2 from the germline V gene are MNHEY and SMNVEV (reference sequence). CDR3 length: 14 residues. V dropped 0 bases and J dropped 7 bases, with 10 bases sitting between them. Here the CDR3 DNA reads TGTGCCAGCAGTTTATCGTTCCCCGGGAATGAGCAGTTCTTC. It codes for CASSLSFPGNEQFF.

Many counts were recorded for this clonotype. The chain couples TRBV2 to TRBJ2-2; 7 positions agree with TRBD2. CDR3 length: 16 amino acids. Germline assignment: CDR1 SNHLY and CDR2 FYNNEI. V lost 9 bases and J lost 7; bases outside the gene matches: 17. The CDR3 DNA follows: TGTGCCAGTCTCCCGGAAACTAGCGTCGGGATCGGGGAGCTGTTTTTT. As protein: CASLPETSVGIGELFF.

Ten or more counts support this clonotype. V usage is TRBV20-1 and J usage is TRBJ1-1; TRBD1 agrees at 7 bases. The CDR3 sequence is 11 residues long. Trimming removed 6 bases from V and 10 bases from J; junction bases left unmatched: 8. CDR1 is DFQATT, CDR2 SNEGSKA, per germline (reference sequence). CDR3 in amino acids: CSAWTGEGAFF. CDR3 in DNA: TGCAGTGCGTGGACAGGAGAGGGAGCTTTCTTT.

This clonotype was counted many times. The chain couples TRBV9 to TRBJ1-1, with D perhaps matching TRBD1 (5 bases). This CDR3 is 14 amino acids long. Trimming left V 0 bases short and J 4 bases short, with 10 bases between. Germline V CDR1 and CDR2: SGDLS, YYNGEE. The CDR3: CASSVVGGGTEAFF. As DNA, the CDR3 is TGTGCCAGCAGCGTAGTCGGGGGAGGCACTGAAGCTTTCTTT.

This chain links TRBV24-1 with TRBJ2-3; no reliable D call. CDR3 length equals 16 residues. CDR1 and CDR2 (germline): KGHDR, SFDVKD. The V and J ends lost 5 bases and 4 bases respectively, with 18 bases between them. CDR3 amino acids: CATSATPAGKSDTQYF. The CDR3 bases are TGTGCCACCAGTGCTACCCCGGCAGGAAAATCAGATACGCAGTATTTT.

The sample holds many counts of this clonotype. The V gene is TRBV14, the J gene TRBJ2-5; 8 bases fit TRBD1. The germline V gene has CDR1 SGHDN and CDR2 FVKESK. The CDR3 length is 15 residues. V was pared by 2 bases and J by 2 bases, with 4 bases of the junction left unmatched. The CDR3 nucleotides are TGTGCCAGCAGCCAATACAGGGGGAGACAAGAGACCCAGTACTTC. The encoded protein is CASSQYRGRQETQYF.

This clonotype was detected ten times or more. J is TRBJ2-2 and V is TRBV15; 8 bases line up with TRBD1. J gave up 7 bases and V 6 bases, and 4 bases lay outside the gene matches. This CDR3 has 13 residues. Per germline, CDR1 LNHNV and CDR2 YYDKDF (reference sequence). The CDR3 protein is CATRAGGGGELFF. CDR3 DNA sequence: TGTGCCACCAGGGCAGGGGGCGGCGGGGAGCTGTTTTTT.

This clonotype was seen a handful of times. V gene TRBV27 combines with J gene TRBJ2-1; TRBD1 or TRBD2 may be the D gene (6 bases each). The germline V gene encodes CDR1 MNHEY and CDR2 SMNVEV (reference sequence). Between the trimmed V and J ends, which lost 8 bases and 4 bases, there was a span of 15 bases. The CDR3 contains 14 residues. Here the CDR3 DNA reads TGTGCCAGCCATGCCGGGGGCCTATACAATGAGCAGTTCTTC. This codes for CASHAGGLYNEQFF.

This clonotype has a handful of counts. The gene calls are TRBV12-3 or TRBV12-4 and TRBJ2-2; 8 bases are shared with TRBD1. CDR3 size: 16 residues. V was clipped by 3 bases and J by 5 bases; unmatched bases: 8. The CDR3 sequence: CASSFSTGGMTGELFF. The CDR3, as DNA: TGTGCCAGCAGTTTTTCAACAGGGGGTATGACCGGGGAGCTGTTTTTT.

This clonotype was recorded a few times. V and J are TRBV5-1 and TRBJ2-7; D is ambiguous. Per the germline V gene, CDR1 is SGHRS and CDR2 is YFSETQ. Trimming removed 4 bases from V and 3 bases from J, with 8 bases in between. This CDR3 is 12 amino acids long. The chain's CDR3 is CASSGNSYEQYF. CDR3 in DNA: TGCGCCAGCAGCGGCAACAGCTACGAGCAGTACTTC.

The chain is built from TRBV7-2 and TRBJ1-6, with D perhaps TRBD1 (5 bases). The CDR3 has 14 amino acids. V dropped 3 bases and J dropped 14 bases, with 17 bases sitting between them. Germline V CDR1 and CDR2: SGHTA, FQGNSA. Written as DNA, the CDR3 is TGTGCCAGCAGCTTTCCCAGGGTCCCCGCGGCCCTCCACTTT. Protein: CASSFPRVPAALHF. Supplemented by reference TRBV7-2 and TRBJ1-6, the full variable domain reads GAGVSQSPSNKVTEKGKDVELRCDPISGHTALYWYRQSLGQGLEFLIYFQGNSAPDKSGLPSDRFSAERTGGSVSTLTIQRTQQEDSAVYLCASSFPRVPAALHFGNGTRLTVT.

V is TRBV5-1 and J is TRBJ1-2; D is unclear. Trimming removed 5 bases at V and 8 bases at J, with 19 bases between. CDR3 size: 14 residues. Looked up from germline, CDR1 is SGHRS and CDR2 is YFSETQ. CDR3 nucleotides: TGCGCCAGCAGACCTCCCGGGCCACCGGCCGGCTACACCTTC. Its translation: CASRPPGPPAGYTF.

This clonotype was detected ten times or more. This chain connects TRBV6-1 to TRBJ2-7, with unresolved D. V lost 1 base to trimming and J lost 6 bases, with 10 bases between them. CDR1 and CDR2 from the germline V gene are MNHNS and SASEGT. This CDR3 has 13 amino acids. The CDR3 sequence is CASSEGAVLEQYV. The CDR3 DNA sequence: TGTGCCAGCAGTGAAGGGGCAGTCCTCGAGCAGTACGTC.

In this sample, this clonotype turned up many times. This rearrangement joins TRBV20-1 to TRBJ2-3, with D unresolved. V dropped 2 bases and J dropped 4 bases, with 7 bases sitting between them. Germline loops: CDR1 DFQATT, CDR2 SNEGSKA (reference sequence). The CDR3 extends over 12 amino acids. The CDR3 protein is CSARHSPDTQYF. The CDR3, as DNA: TGCAGTGCTAGACACAGTCCAGATACGCAGTATTTT.

This clonotype was recorded at least ten times. This chain joins TRBV19 and TRBJ2-1, with 12 bases lining up with TRBD2. Germline lookup yields CDR1 LNHDA and CDR2 SQIVND (reference sequence). Trimming took 5 bases from V and 8 from J; bases not matched to a gene: 10. This CDR3 contains 16 residues. CDR3: CASSPGLAGRLDEQFF. The CDR3 bases are TGTGCCAGTAGTCCCGGACTAGCGGGGAGGCTTGATGAGCAGTTCTTC.

This clonotype was found many times. The V call is TRBV9, the J call TRBJ2-5; D is uncertain. The ends were cut back, 5 bases at V and 4 bases at J, with 12 bases in the middle. Germline assignment: CDR1 SGDLS and CDR2 YYNGEE. The CDR3 spans 13 residues. This CDR3 is CASSPEAAETQYF. In DNA, the CDR3 is TGTGCCAGCAGTCCCGAAGCAGCAGAGACCCAGTACTTC.

This clonotype occurred many times. The CDR3 DNA sequence: TGTGCCAGCAGTTATCGGGGCGATCAGGTCCCTAATTCACCCCTCCACTTT. Translating gives CASSYRGDQVPNSPLHF. The V and J genes are TRBV6-5 and TRBJ1-6, with a possible D match to TRBD1 (5 bases). The CDR3 is 17 amino acids. V was trimmed by 3 bases and J by 6 bases, leaving 18 bases between them. CDR1 is MNHEY, CDR2 SVGAGI, per germline.

This clonotype was detected many times. The chain has TRBV4-3 and TRBJ2-3; possible D gene TRBD2, 6 bases. CDR1 is LGHNA, CDR2 YSLEER, per germline. The CDR3 sequence is 16 residues long. V dropped 5 bases and J dropped 0 bases, with 15 bases sitting between them. The chain's CDR3 is CASSKGVAASTDTQYF. The CDR3 DNA sequence: TGCGCCAGCAGCAAAGGAGTAGCGGCGAGCACAGATACGCAGTATTTT.

V gene TRBV12-3 or TRBV12-4 combines with J gene TRBJ2-6, with D uncertain. V gave up 4 bases and J gave up 1 base, with 5 bases separating them. The CDR3 consists of 14 residues. This CDR3 reads CASSWGSGANVLTF. For the CDR3, the DNA is TGTGCCAGCAGTTGGGGTTCTGGGGCCAACGTCCTGACTTTC.

This clonotype has at least ten counts. V gene TRBV12-3 or TRBV12-4 combines with J gene TRBJ1-1; D ambiguous. The CDR3 has 13 residues. Trimming cost V 1 base and J 10 bases, with 13 bases left between them. The CDR3 here is CASSLGGYRRAFF. As DNA, the CDR3 is TGTGCCAGCAGTTTAGGGGGATATAGGAGAGCTTTCTTT.

This clonotype was detected only a few times. This chain links TRBV13 with TRBJ2-5; either TRBD1 or TRBD2 may supply D (5 bases each). Germline lookup yields CDR1 PRHDT and CDR2 FYEKMQ (reference sequence). V shed 6 bases and J shed 3 bases, with 11 bases lying between them. The CDR3 spans 13 residues. DNA of the CDR3: TGTGCCAGCAGGGGACCCTTAAAAGAGACCCAGTACTTC. Its translation is CASRGPLKETQYF.

This clonotype was counted ten times or more. The chain uses TRBV29-1 and TRBJ1-4; TRBD1 matches at 7 bases. Germline V gives CDR1 SQVTM, CDR2 ANQGSEA. The ends lost 6 bases at V and 3 bases at J; junction bases unmatched: 4. This CDR3 comprises 13 residues. The DNA for the CDR3 is TGCAGCGTCCGGACAGGATCTAATGAAAAACTGTTTTTT. Its protein is CSVRTGSNEKLFF. Variable domain in full (rest from reference TRBV29-1 and TRBJ1-4): SAVISQKPSRDICQRGTSLTIQCQVDSQVTMMFWYRQQPGQSLTLIATANQGSEATYESGFVIDKFPISRPNLTFSTLTVSNMSPEDSSIYLCSVRTGSNEKLFFGSGTQLSVL.

The chain recombines TRBV9 with TRBJ1-2; TRBD1 matches 10 bases. This CDR3 has 15 amino acids. In germline, CDR1 is SGDLS, CDR2 YYNGEE. Trimming cost V 3 bases and J 6 bases; bases outside gene matches: 8. For the CDR3, the DNA is TGTGCCAGCAGCGAGAGGGACAGGGGCATAGATGGCTACACCTTC. Protein: CASSERDRGIDGYTF.

Regarding this clonotype: At one of its ends the junction is not consistent with the germline gene, which may arise from a read error. CDR3 DNA: TGTGCCTGCAGCCTCGATAGCGGGTTCCAAGAGACCCAGTACTTC. Translating gives CACSLDSGFQETQYF. The chain links TRBV3-1 to TRBJ2-5; 7 positions match TRBD2. Looked up from germline, CDR1 is LGHDT and CDR2 is YNNKEL (reference sequence). The CDR3 spans 15 residues.

This chain connects TRBV9 to TRBJ1-2; D unclear. CDR3 length equals 10 residues. Germline assignment: CDR1 SGDLS and CDR2 YYNGEE. The V and J ends lost 5 bases and 4 bases respectively, with 3 bases between them. The CDR3: CASRGYGYTF. CDR3 nucleotide sequence: TGTGCCAGCAGGGGCTATGGCTACACCTTC.

This clonotype was recorded many times. V usage is TRBV6-5 and J usage is TRBJ2-7; 7 bases line up with TRBD2. Germline V gene sequence: CDR1 MNHEY, CDR2 SVGAGI. The V gene end was trimmed by 5 bases and the J gene end by 2 bases; junction bases not matched to a gene: 6. The CDR3 consists of 14 residues. In nucleotides, the CDR3 is TGTGCCAGCAGTCAGGGCGGGGGAACCTACGAGCAGTACGTC. Translated, it gives CASSQGGGTYEQYV.